This T cell receptor (beta chain) was recorded in a study of T cell responses to AZD1222 COVID-19 vaccine. This CDR3 spans 14 amino acids. Germline-derived CDR1 and CDR2 are SNHLY and FYNNEI. Trimming removed 4 bases from V and 4 bases from J, with 13 bases in between. Study-level results: Repertoires were obtained only post-peak T cell response. Spike-spanning, vaccine-associated CD4 TCRs were dominant at 160-218 and 743-854. Mostly white British, mostly female donors; authors suggested clonal diversity may be underestimated.

The assay was immunoSEQ multiplex PCR, and TCRdb's table has in-frame clones only and misses some. The sample holds around 150,000 clones, around 90% seen once. Details on this clone: Antigen specificity is unknown.

The chain combines TRBV2 with TRBJ1-2; the D gene is possibly TRBD1 (6 bases). This sequence originates from an adult who received the AZD1222 COVID-19 vaccine. This sample comprised peripheral blood, obtained 28 days after the second AZD1222 dose. In nucleotides, the CDR3 is TGTGCCAGCAGTGGACAGGTGGAGAGCTATGGCTACACCTTC. Its translation is CASSGQVESYGYTF.